This T cell receptor (beta chain) was observed in a study of neoadjuvant anti-PD-1 for oral cavity cancer. Six replicates per PBMC sample, mostly from roughly 490 ng of genomic DNA. Data came from immunoSEQ multiplex PCR; TCRdb stores just in-frame clones and leaves some out. The table has roughly 13,000 clones, about 74% seen once; the top ten hold roughly 2.8%. Points on this clone: No antigen is known for it.

The germline CDR1 and CDR2 sequences are SEHNR and FQNEAQ (reference sequence). With 8 bases clipped from V and 2 bases from J, the junction kept 9 bases outside the gene matches. The CDR3 totals 15 residues. Study findings and constraints: Higher pretreatment blood Treg/Th17 ratios correlated with higher pretreatment blood and lower post-treatment tumor TCRbeta clonality.

The time point was: after neoadjuvant nivolumab, at surgical resection. Specimen: PBMCs, collected after nivolumab (anti-PD-1) treatment. The receptor was isolated from a person aged 40-85 years with oral cavity squamous cell carcinoma. The chain recombines TRBV7-9 with TRBJ2-3; TRBD2 matches 8 bases. The CDR3 region is CASSLTGGNTDTQYF. The CDR3 nucleotides are TGTGCCAGCTCCCTTACGGGAGGGAACACAGATACGCAGTATTTT.